The 6 T cell receptor beta chains presented below share a single source sample, sequenced in a study of blood T cell repertoires in COVID-19. TCRdb's table, derived via immunoSEQ multiplex PCR, lists solely in-frame clones and lacks some. The sample records around 23,000 clones, 90% being singletons. Specimen: peripheral blood. Receptor source: a human donor in a cohort sampled during active COVID-19.

The chain carries TRBV6-4 and TRBJ1-5; D is perhaps TRBD1 (6 bases). With 6 bases removed from V and 0 bases from J, the gap between germline ends came to 9 bases. CDR1 MRHNA and CDR2 SNTAGT come from the germline V gene. The CDR3 spans 14 residues. CDR3 loop: CASRRQVSNQPQHF. Here the CDR3 DNA reads TGTGCCAGCAGAAGACAGGTTAGCAATCAGCCCCAGCATTTT.

The V call is TRBV5-6, the J call TRBJ1-1; 11 positions match TRBD1. CDR1 is SGHDT, CDR2 YYEEEE, per germline. The CDR3 length is 15 residues. V lost 2 bases to trimming and J lost 4 bases; unmatched junction nucleotides: 4. CDR3 sequence (DNA): TGTGCCAGCAGCTTCCCCGGGACAGGGGGCACTGAAGCTTTCTTT. Its protein is CASSFPGTGGTEAFF.

V is TRBV27 and J is TRBJ1-5, with D tentatively TRBD1 (6 bases). The germline gives CDR1 MNHEY, CDR2 SMNVEV (reference sequence). CDR3 size: 14 residues. V was cut by 5 bases and J by 5 bases, with 13 bases left in between. This chain's CDR3 is CASSLQGGHQPQHF. The CDR3 DNA is TGTGCCAGCAGTCTACAGGGAGGGCATCAGCCCCAGCATTTT.

The chain links TRBV5-5 to TRBJ1-6; D remains unclear. V was clipped by 4 bases and J by 4 bases, with 6 bases between them. The length of the CDR3 is 13 residues. Per the germline V gene, CDR1 is SGHKS and CDR2 is YYEKEE (reference sequence). The CDR3 loop is CASSRGYNSPLHF. CDR3 coding DNA: TGTGCCAGCAGCCGGGGTTATAATTCACCCCTCCACTTT.

This sequence joins TRBV6-4 and TRBJ2-2; 8 bases map to TRBD1. Germline CDR1 reads MRHNA; CDR2 reads SNTAGT. V shed 5 bases and J 3 bases; nucleotides not matched to a gene: 2. This CDR3 has 14 amino acids. CDR3 nucleotides: TGTGCCAGCAGTCCAGGGGGCGACACCGGGGAGCTGTTTTTT. It codes for CASSPGGDTGELFF.

This rearrangement joins TRBV18 to TRBJ1-2; D call uncertain. There are 12 residues in the CDR3. The V gene's germline CDR1 is KGHSH and CDR2 LQKENI. Trimming took off 4 bases at V and 6 bases at J, with 9 bases between the two ends. CDR3 nucleotides: TGTGCCAGCTCACTGGCAGAGGATGGCTACACCTTC. Protein product: CASSLAEDGYTF.